Included here is one T cell receptor (beta chain) sequence, with context. Its antigen remains unidentified. At one end the junction does not follow the germline gene, possibly because of a read error. The data originate from a study of cytomegalovirus exposure and HLA in healthy donors. Study at large: Counted in an early data release were tens of millions of unique TCRs from HLA-typed donors. General study results and limits: Sequencing depth across donors, presence/absence analyses assumed, was roughly uniform. Most TCR sequences showed up rarely, but some public TCRs showed up in many donors. Association with HLA alleles at 0.05 false discovery rate was found for around 15,000 TCR beta sequences in a later analysis.

The CDR3 sequence is 12 residues long. The germline V gene encodes CDR1 WSHSY and CDR2 SAAADI. The PCR made use of 60 Vbeta and 13 Jbeta primers. Produced via immunoSEQ multiplex PCR; TCRdb's table is partial and in-frame only. The sample shows about 110,000 clones, roughly 85% of them seen only once. The TCR sequence derives from a woman aged 40 to 55 in good health and CMV-seronegative. This chain uses TRBV10-2 with TRBJ1-2; tentatively, D is TRBD1 (6 bases). The sample was PBMCs. DNA of the CDR3: TGCGCCAGCAGTGAGTCCGGGGGGGCAGCAGTCTTC. Protein sequence: CASSESGGAAVF.